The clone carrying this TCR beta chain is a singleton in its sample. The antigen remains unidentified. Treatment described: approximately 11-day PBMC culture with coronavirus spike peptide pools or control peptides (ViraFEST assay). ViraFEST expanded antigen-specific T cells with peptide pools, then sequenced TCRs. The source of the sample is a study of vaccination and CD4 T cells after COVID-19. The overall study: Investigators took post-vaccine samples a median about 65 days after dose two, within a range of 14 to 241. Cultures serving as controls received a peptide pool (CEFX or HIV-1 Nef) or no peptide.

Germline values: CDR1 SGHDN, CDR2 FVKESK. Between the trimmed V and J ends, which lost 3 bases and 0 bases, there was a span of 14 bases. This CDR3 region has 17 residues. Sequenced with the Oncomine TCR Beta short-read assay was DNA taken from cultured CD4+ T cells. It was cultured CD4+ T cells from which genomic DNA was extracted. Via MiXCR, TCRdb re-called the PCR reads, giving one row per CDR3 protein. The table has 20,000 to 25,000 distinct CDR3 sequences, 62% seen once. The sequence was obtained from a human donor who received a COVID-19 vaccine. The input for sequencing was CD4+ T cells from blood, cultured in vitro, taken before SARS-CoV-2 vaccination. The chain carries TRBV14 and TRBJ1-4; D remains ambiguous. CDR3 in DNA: TGTGCCAGCAGCCAGAGGCGGGGTCCGACAACTAATGAAAAACTGTTTTTT. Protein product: CASSQRRGPTTNEKLFF.